This T cell receptor (beta chain) was found in a study of T cell responses to AZD1222 COVID-19 vaccine. Study results and caveats: The CD4 TCRs associated with vaccination extended across spike and predominated at 160-218 and 743-854.

As to this clone: Its specificity is unknown.

Here immunoSEQ multiplex PCR was the method, and the copy in TCRdb shows in-frame clones only, minus some. The table includes more than 75,000 clones, about 91% detected once. Germline V gene lookup returns CDR1 SGHTA and CDR2 FQGNSA. V lost 5 bases to trimming and J lost 3 bases; unmatched junction nucleotides: 4. There are 16 residues in the CDR3. The rearrangement uses TRBV7-2 and TRBJ2-3; 14 nucleotides line up with TRBD2. Sequenced material: peripheral blood, taken on day 0 of AZD1222 vaccination. The sequence derives from an adult in good health. The DNA of the CDR3 is TGTGCCAGCAGCCCCCGACTAGCGGGGGGGACAGATACGCAGTATTTT. Protein product: CASSPRLAGGTDTQYF.